What follows are 7 T cell receptor beta chains derived from one specimen sequenced in a study of siplizumab effects on memory and regulatory T cells. Produced via immunoSEQ multiplex PCR; TCRdb's table is partial and in-frame only. The data hold approximately 94,000 clones, with roughly 93% observed a single time. Sequences were obtained from CD8+ T cells sorted from blood. The receptor set was obtained from a human donor in good health.

The V and J genes are TRBV5-4 and TRBJ2-7; D is possibly TRBD2 (6 bases). The ends were cut back, 0 bases at V and 3 bases at J, with 7 bases in the middle. This CDR3 is 13 amino acids long. The germline V gene encodes CDR1 SGHNT and CDR2 YYREEE (reference sequence). The chain's CDR3 is CASSLGGNYEQYF. CDR3 DNA: TGTGCCAGCAGCTTGGGCGGGAACTACGAGCAGTACTTC.

The chain carries TRBV19 and TRBJ1-1; D is undetermined. CDR3 length equals 10 residues. V dropped 4 bases and J dropped 4 bases, with 1 base sitting between them. Germline V gene lookup returns CDR1 LNHDA and CDR2 SQIVND (reference sequence). The DNA of the CDR3 is TGTGCCAGTAGTACCACTGAAGCTTTCTTT. It translates to CASSTTEAFF.

The chain is built from TRBV5-6 and TRBJ2-5; a possible D gene is TRBD2 (5 bases). The V end was cut by 2 bases, the J end by 1 base, with 9 bases between. Per germline, CDR1 SGHDT and CDR2 YYEEEE. This CDR3 has 14 amino acids. CDR3 sequence: CASSFGVIQETQYF. The CDR3 coding sequence is TGTGCCAGCAGCTTCGGGGTAATCCAAGAGACCCAGTACTTC.

The rearrangement joins TRBV19 to TRBJ1-1; D not certain. The CDR3 has 15 amino acids. Trimming stripped 5 bases from V and 5 bases from J, with 18 bases between. Per the germline V gene, CDR1 is LNHDA and CDR2 is SQIVND (reference sequence). The CDR3 region has the DNA TGTGCCAGTAGTCCCCGGAGGGAATCGAGTACTGAAGCTTTCTTT. It yields the protein CASSPRRESSTEAFF.

The CDR3 region is CASSYSPFADTQYF. The CDR3, as DNA: TGTGCCAGCAGTTACTCCCCTTTTGCAGATACGCAGTATTTT. The V gene is TRBV6-6, the J gene TRBJ2-3; no reliable D call. Trimming cost V 0 bases and J 4 bases, with 8 bases left between them. The CDR3 has 14 residues. Germline-derived CDR1 and CDR2 are MNHNY and SVGAGI (reference sequence).

The chain carries TRBV4-1 and TRBJ2-3; TRBD2 matches 8 bases. The J segment lost 4 bases and the V segment lost 0 bases, leaving 3 bases of the junction unmatched. Germline V gene lookup returns CDR1 MGHRA and CDR2 YSYEKL. This CDR3 spans 15 amino acids. CDR3 sequence reads: CASSQEKREPDTQYF. Here the CDR3 DNA reads TGCGCCAGCAGCCAAGAGAAGCGGGAGCCAGATACGCAGTATTTT.

The chain joins TRBV7-2 to TRBJ2-7, with 8 nucleotides matching TRBD2. The CDR3 is made up of 15 amino acids. Germline CDR1 is SGHTA and CDR2 is FQGNSA. V was pared by 5 bases and J by 5 bases, with 11 bases of the junction left unmatched. The chain's CDR3 is CASSLTAGERNEQYF. CDR3 DNA: TGTGCCAGCAGCCTTACAGCGGGAGAAAGGAACGAGCAGTACTTC.